This passage covers 8 T cell receptor beta chains from one sample sequenced in a study of shared clonotypes between healthy human individuals. TCRdb keeps only in-frame clones here, not all; method: immunoSEQ multiplex PCR. The sample shows over 2 million clones, roughly 90% of them seen only once. Sequenced sample: naive CD4+ T cells from PBMCs. The subset here: CD45RA+ positively selected. These receptors were taken from a young man in good health. Some clones in this sample may be carry-over from other donors' samples.

The chain uses TRBV6-5 and TRBJ2-1; TRBD1 matches 8 bases. The germline CDR1 and CDR2 sequences are MNHEY and SVGAGI. The length of the CDR3 is 15 residues. Trimming cost V 6 bases and J 2 bases; bases outside gene matches: 6. CDR3 nucleotides: TGTGCCAGCAGACCTACAGGGGGTACCTACAATGAGCAGTTCTTC. It codes for CASRPTGGTYNEQFF.

The chain recombines TRBV25-1 with TRBJ1-4, with D unclear. CDR1 and CDR2 (germline): MGHDK, SYGVNS. The CDR3 has 15 amino acids. Trimming cost V 1 base and J 8 bases, with 14 bases left between them. CDR3 in amino acids: CASSESLGLSEKLFF. The CDR3 region has the DNA TGTGCCAGCAGTGAATCACTGGGCCTTTCGGAAAAACTGTTTTTT.

This chain uses TRBV30 with TRBJ1-5, with D unresolved. Germline CDR1 is GTSNPN and CDR2 is SVGIG (reference sequence). V dropped 0 bases and J dropped 0 bases, with 12 bases sitting between them. The CDR3 is 16 amino acids. DNA of the CDR3: TGTGCCTGGAGTGTAAAGGGTTGGGGTAGCAATCAGCCCCAGCATTTT. It translates to CAWSVKGWGSNQPQHF.

The genes are TRBV5-4 and TRBJ2-5; D unclear. CDR3 length: 15 amino acids. V was cut by 0 bases and J by 1 base, with 10 bases left in between. CDR1 and CDR2 from the germline V gene are SGHNT and YYREEE (reference sequence). For the CDR3, the DNA is TGTGCCAGCAGCTTGGGGAGTGGTATCCAAGAGACCCAGTACTTC. Encoded protein: CASSLGSGIQETQYF.

The J gene is TRBJ2-1, the V gene TRBV11-1, with 10 bases matching TRBD1. V lost 5 bases, J lost 7 bases, and 8 bases stayed unmatched. The V gene's germline CDR1 is SGHAT and CDR2 FQDESV (reference sequence). The CDR3 spans 15 residues. The CDR3 nucleotides are TGTGCCAGCAGCCCCGGGACAGGGGTTAGGAATGAGCAGTTCTTC. Protein sequence: CASSPGTGVRNEQFF.

The chain combines TRBV7-2 with TRBJ1-1, with no clear D. The length of the CDR3 is 12 residues. Trimming stripped 3 bases from V and 4 bases from J, with 6 bases between. Germline V lookup: CDR1 SGHTA, CDR2 FQGNSA. The CDR3 reads CASSFFLTEAFF. For the CDR3, the DNA is TGTGCCAGCAGCTTTTTCCTCACTGAAGCTTTCTTT.

The rearrangement joins TRBV29-1 to TRBJ2-7; possible D gene TRBD2, 5 bases. From germline, CDR1 is SQVTM and CDR2 ANQGSEA. The CDR3 is 13 residues long. The V and J ends lost 4 bases and 5 bases respectively, with 15 bases between them. The CDR3 DNA sequence: TGCAGCGTTGCGGGAATCCTAGCCAACGAGCAGTACTTC. Protein: CSVAGILANEQYF.

This chain connects TRBV2 to TRBJ2-5; 7 bases line up with TRBD2. V dropped 7 bases and J dropped 4; count of bases not matched to a gene: 9. This CDR3 spans 14 amino acids. Germline assignment: CDR1 SNHLY and CDR2 FYNNEI. The CDR3 sequence: CASTIRPGGETQYF. The CDR3 DNA is TGTGCCAGCACCATCCGACCGGGGGGAGAGACCCAGTACTTC.